This T cell receptor beta chain was captured in a study of early T cells in non-severe SARS-CoV-2 infection. As to this clonotype: The junction and the germline gene differ at one end; a read error may be behind it.

Attached unique molecular identifiers marked individual cDNA molecules. TCRdb passed the 5' RACE reads through MiXCR, listing each CDR3 protein once. This sample has about 94,000 distinct CDR3 sequences, with 13% found just once. The CDR3 sequence is 15 residues long. Germline V lookup: CDR1 MNHEY, CDR2 SMNVEV (reference sequence). Sequencing was performed on whole blood. This sequence originates from an adult who was a healthcare worker with PCR-confirmed SARS-CoV-2 infection or an uninfected control (not recorded which). The chain joins TRBV27 to TRBJ2-2; weak D call: TRBD2 (5 bases). Written as DNA, the CDR3 is TGTGTCAGCAGCCCCCCTAGCCGGAACACCGGGGAGCTGTTTTTT. Protein product: CVSSPPSRNTGELFF.